The 8 T cell receptor beta chains below come from one sample, sequenced in a study of T cell repertoires in cytomegalovirus infection (dated by TCRdb to the late 2010s). TCRdb records Illumina HiSeq 1500 as the sequencer. The public reads were reanalyzed by TCRdb: fastp trimming at Q25, MiXCR alignment, in-frame beta chains only. Rows with one shared CDR3 protein collapse into an entry with the most common genes and DNA. Within this sample are more than 350,000 distinct CDR3 sequences, with about a third of them counted one time only. The ten largest make up around 15% of the sample. Sequencing was done on a sample of PBMCs. Source of these receptors: a human donor in good health (CMV status not recorded). Some clones in this sample may be carry-over from other donors' samples.

This clonotype appeared many times. The CDR3 sequence is CASSYSPSGGGYNEQFF. The CDR3, as DNA: TGTGCCAGCAGTTACTCCCCTAGCGGGGGGGGTTACAATGAGCAGTTCTTC. The chain carries TRBV6-2 or TRBV6-3 and TRBJ2-1, with 12 positions matching TRBD2. The CDR3 has 17 residues. The V and J ends lost 0 bases and 4 bases, in that order; junction bases with no gene match: 4. Germline V gene data show CDR1 as MNHEY and CDR2 as SVGEGT.

This clonotype was seen many times. CDR3 region: CASSLLDTEAFF. The CDR3 nucleotides read TGTGCCAGCAGCTTATTGGACACTGAAGCTTTCTTT. The chain combines TRBV7-2 with TRBJ1-1; D is ambiguous. CDR3 length: 12 amino acids. CDR1 and CDR2 (germline): SGHTA, FQGNSA. V was clipped by 2 bases and J by 3 bases, with 4 bases between them.

As for this clonotype: One end of the junction varies from germline; a read error may be responsible. J is TRBJ1-2 and V is TRBV6-5; D is ambiguous. CDR1 and CDR2 (germline): MNHEY, SVGAGI. The length of the CDR3 is 12 residues. The CDR3 nucleotides are TGTGCCAGCAAAGACGGCAACTATTGCTACACCTTC. Translating gives CASKDGNYCYTF.

To note about this clonotype: Germline and junction disagree at one end, which may indicate a read error. The J gene is TRBJ2-7, the V gene TRBV13; 11 nucleotides align to TRBD1. The germline V gene has CDR1 PRHDT and CDR2 FYEKMQ (reference sequence). This CDR3 has 15 residues. The CDR3 region is CASSSDRGQSYEQYF. CDR3 coding DNA: TGCGCCAGCAGCTCGGACAGGGGGCAGTCCTACGAGCAGTACTTC.

This clonotype was seen ten or more times. The chain combines TRBV14 with TRBJ2-5; possible D gene TRBD2, 7 bases. CDR1 and CDR2 from the germline V gene are SGHDN and FVKESK. This CDR3 comprises 15 residues. Trimming pared 5 bases from V and 2 bases from J, leaving 15 bases between. The DNA of the CDR3 is TGTGCCAGCAGCGGGTTGCGGGGGCGTCAAGAGACCCAGTACTTC. It specifies CASSGLRGRQETQYF.

The CDR3 is CASTDSWTGVPYEQYF. CDR3 sequence (DNA): TGTGCCAGCACCGATTCGTGGACAGGAGTCCCCTACGAGCAGTACTTC. The chain joins TRBV12-3 or TRBV12-4 to TRBJ2-7; 7 bases map to TRBD1. This CDR3 is built from 16 residues. Trimming at V came to 7 bases and at J to 2 bases, leaving 14 bases not matched to a gene.

This clonotype showed up just a few times. The chain couples TRBV7-3 to TRBJ2-7; D gene unclear. V was shortened by 1 base and J by 2 bases, with 6 bases between the two germline ends. There are 13 residues in the CDR3. Germline V lookup: CDR1 SGHTA, CDR2 FQGTGA. CDR3 DNA sequence: TGTGCCAGCAGCTTAAAACCGACCTACGAGCAGTACTTC. This translates into CASSLKPTYEQYF.

The chain carries TRBV6-5 and TRBJ1-6; tentative D call: TRBD1 (5 bases). This CDR3 region has 13 residues. Trimming took 6 bases from V and 8 from J, leaving 11 bases between them. Germline-derived CDR1 and CDR2 are MNHEY and SVGAGI. CDR3 DNA: TGTGCCAGCAGAAGGGTAGGGGATTCACCCCTCCACTTT. Protein sequence: CASRRVGDSPLHF.